This passage covers 7 T cell receptor beta chains from one sample sequenced in a study of a mutant IDH1 vaccine in newly diagnosed glioma (dated by TCRdb to the early 2020s). Their antigens remain unidentified. The library relied on the immunoSEQ multiplex PCR assay. Here the immuneACCESS table is served through TCRdb, limited to in-frame sequences with V and J called. Missing clones are a known gap in these copies; in checked studies unresolved V genes cover under half, and the rest lacks a known reason. This sample is represented by about 24,000 clones; roughly 87% of them were singletons. Together, the top ten hold under 4% of the sample. The sample's time point label is to be understood as: week 47, end of study. A 20-mer mutant IDH1 peptide at 300 micrograms in Montanide made up each vaccine dose, which was injected subcutaneously together with topical imiquimod. The sequenced sample was PBMCs, obtained from a glioma patient whose treatment included an IDH1 peptide vaccine. The receptor set was obtained from a man aged 35 to 55 with glioma. Some clones in this sample may be carry-over from other donors' samples.

The gene calls are TRBV27 and TRBJ1-5, with D possibly TRBD1 on 5 matching bases. The CDR3 has 15 amino acids. Germline V gene data show CDR1 as MNHEY and CDR2 as SMNVEV (reference sequence). Trimming stripped 8 bases from V and 6 bases from J, with 20 bases between. Here the CDR3 DNA reads TGTGCCAGCGCCTCCTCTAAGGGGATGAGTCAGCCCCAGCATTTT. Protein sequence: CASASSKGMSQPQHF.

The rearrangement uses TRBV18 and TRBJ2-1; 7 bases fit TRBD2. Germline V lookup: CDR1 KGHSH, CDR2 LQKENI. This CDR3 spans 14 amino acids. V lost 4 bases and J lost 6; bases outside the gene matches: 6. The CDR3 DNA reads TGTGCCAGCTCACTGAGCGGGGAAACCAATGAGCAGTTCTTC. Its protein is CASSLSGETNEQFF.

The rearrangement uses TRBV7-8 and TRBJ2-1, with D perhaps matching TRBD2 (6 bases). Between the trimmed V and J ends, which lost 6 bases and 2 bases, there was a span of 11 bases. This CDR3 spans 14 amino acids. CDR1 and CDR2 from the germline V gene are SGHVS and FQNEAQ. In nucleotides, the CDR3 is TGTGCCAGCAGTATAGGCGGGACCTACAATGAGCAGTTCTTC. As protein: CASSIGGTYNEQFF.

V and J are TRBV10-3 and TRBJ1-2; TRBD1 might be the D (5 bases). Trimming removed 11 bases from V and 2 bases from J, with 24 bases in between. CDR3 length equals 16 residues. The germline gives CDR1 ENHRY, CDR2 SYGVKD. The CDR3 is CAARGVITGRNYGYTF. In DNA, the CDR3 is TGTGCCGCCCGGGGGGTCATAACCGGTCGGAACTATGGCTACACCTTC.

The V and J genes are TRBV5-5 and TRBJ1-2, with 11 bases aligning to TRBD1. This CDR3 has 18 amino acids. The germline CDR1 and CDR2 sequences are SGHKS and YYEKEE (reference sequence). The V and J ends lost 2 bases and 0 bases, in that order; junction bases with no gene match: 9. CDR3 region: CASSFRDRGFSANYGYTF. The CDR3 DNA follows: TGTGCCAGCAGCTTCCGGGACAGGGGGTTTTCAGCTAACTATGGCTACACCTTC.

The V call is TRBV19, the J call TRBJ1-5; D unclear. Germline values: CDR1 LNHDA, CDR2 SQIVND (reference sequence). The V end was cut by 0 bases, the J end by 4 bases, with 13 bases between. This CDR3 contains 16 residues. Here the CDR3 DNA reads TGTGCCAGTAGTATAGAAAGGCGCAGGTTAAATCAGCCCCAGCATTTT. The encoded protein is CASSIERRRLNQPQHF. Combining the CDR3 with reference TRBV19 and TRBJ1-5 gives the whole variable domain DGGITQSPKYLFRKEGQNVTLSCEQNLNHDAMYWYRQDPGQGLRLIYYSQIVNDFQKGDIAEGYSVSREKKESFPLTVTSAQKNPTAFYLCASSIERRRLNQPQHFGDGTRLSIL.

V is TRBV27 and J is TRBJ2-7; D is perhaps TRBD2 (5 bases). Germline assignment: CDR1 MNHEY and CDR2 SMNVEV (reference sequence). The ends were cut back, 2 bases at V and 5 bases at J, with 16 bases in the middle. This CDR3 contains 15 residues. The CDR3 protein is CASSLRTFPRDEQYF. The CDR3, as DNA: TGTGCCAGCAGTTTAAGGACTTTCCCCCGCGACGAGCAGTACTTC.